What follows are 31 T cell receptor beta chains derived from one specimen sequenced in a study of T cell repertoires in cytomegalovirus infection. MiXCR, applied by TCRdb to the reads, yields one record per CDR3 protein. Among about 300,000 distinct CDR3 sequences, about 26% were seen once, and the ten largest hold approximately 14%. Sequenced: PBMCs. The source of these receptors is a human donor in good health (CMV status not recorded). Some clones in this sample may be carry-over from other donors' samples.

The table lists this clonotype with a few counts. This chain joins TRBV2 and TRBJ1-1, with TRBD1 identical over 10 bases. CDR3 size: 14 residues. CDR1 and CDR2 (germline): SNHLY, FYNNEI. V shed 7 bases and J 5 bases; nucleotides not matched to a gene: 7. The CDR3 sequence is CASNRQGAGTEAFF. The CDR3 DNA follows: TGTGCCAGCAATCGACAGGGGGCCGGGACTGAAGCTTTCTTT. The full variable domain, its missing parts supplied by reference TRBV2 and TRBJ1-1, is EPEVTQTPSHQVTQMGQEVILRCVPISNHLYFYWYRQILGQKVEFLVSFYNNEISEKSEIFDDQFSVERPDGSNFTLKIRSTKLEDSAMYFCASNRQGAGTEAFFGQGTRLTVV.

Points on this clonotype: The junction shows a germline mismatch at one end, possibly a read error. V usage is TRBV11-2 and J usage is TRBJ2-5, with D perhaps TRBD2 (5 bases). The germline CDR1 and CDR2 sequences are SGHAT and FQNNGV. The CDR3 has 15 amino acids. DNA for the CDR3: TGTGCCAGCAGCCCTGCGGGTGGGGAGCAAGGGACCCAGTACTTC. It codes for CASSPAGGEQGTQYF.

This sequence joins TRBV2 and TRBJ1-1; perhaps TRBD1 as D (5 bases). This CDR3 region has 13 residues. Germline V gene sequence: CDR1 SNHLY, CDR2 FYNNEI. Trimming cost V 7 bases and J 0 bases, with 9 bases left between them. The CDR3 here is CASTRDLNTEAFF. In nucleotides, the CDR3 is TGTGCCAGCACGCGGGACTTGAACACTGAAGCTTTCTTT.

This clonotype was seen repeatedly, ten times or more. V gene TRBV7-8 combines with J gene TRBJ1-5, with 10 bases fitting TRBD1. The V segment lost 4 bases and the J segment 5 bases; nucleotides outside the gene matches: 2. Germline CDR1 SGHVS, CDR2 FQNEAQ. The CDR3 contains 14 residues. The CDR3 DNA reads as TGTGCCAGCAGCTACGGGACAGGGGATCAGCCCCAGCATTTT. It is translated as CASSYGTGDQPQHF.

The V call is TRBV5-6, the J call TRBJ2-5; tentative D call: TRBD1 (5 bases). V lost 0 bases and J lost 5, with 14 bases in between. Germline V gene sequence: CDR1 SGHDT, CDR2 YYEEEE. The CDR3 has 15 residues. This CDR3 is CASSLVGRVMETQYF. In nucleotides, the CDR3 is TGTGCCAGCAGCTTGGTTGGCAGGGTGATGGAGACCCAGTACTTC.

This clonotype occurred many times. CDR3 in amino acids: CASSVGTANTGELFF. CDR3 DNA sequence: TGTGCCAGCAGCGTAGGGACAGCGAACACCGGGGAGCTGTTTTTT. V usage is TRBV7-6 and J usage is TRBJ2-2, with TRBD1 matching over 7 bases. The CDR3 spans 15 residues. CDR1 SGHVS and CDR2 FNYEAQ come from the germline V gene. The V and J ends lost 5 bases and 0 bases, in that order; junction bases with no gene match: 3.

The rearrangement links TRBV7-2 to TRBJ2-3; D not resolved. Trimming removed 4 bases at V and 6 bases at J, with 5 bases between. Germline V gives CDR1 SGHTA, CDR2 FQGNSA. This CDR3 contains 11 residues. In DNA, the CDR3 is TGTGCCAGCAGCTCGATGGATACGCAGTATTTT. The encoded protein is CASSSMDTQYF.

The chain recombines TRBV7-6 with TRBJ2-1; D gene ambiguous. V was shortened by 1 base and J by 6 bases, with 7 bases between the two germline ends. There are 13 residues in the CDR3. Looked up from germline, CDR1 is SGHVS and CDR2 is FNYEAQ. The CDR3 sequence is CASSLGQLNEQFF. CDR3 DNA sequence: TGTGCCAGCAGCTTAGGTCAGCTCAATGAGCAGTTCTTC.

There are many counts of this clonotype. The V call is TRBV19, the J call TRBJ2-1; D not resolved. V lost 2 bases, J lost 9 bases, and 11 bases lay in between. Germline V gene lookup returns CDR1 LNHDA and CDR2 SQIVND (reference sequence). The CDR3 is 13 residues long. CDR3 in DNA: TGTGCCAGTAGTATAATGCCAGAGACTGAGCAGTTCTTC. This encodes CASSIMPETEQFF.

This clonotype was counted a few times. One end of the junction varies from germline; a read error may be responsible. The rearrangement uses TRBV28 and TRBJ2-1; 7 bases are a match to TRBD2. Germline V gene data show CDR1 as MDHEN and CDR2 as SYDVKM. The CDR3 runs to 13 residues. CDR3 nucleotides: TGTGCCAGCAGTTTTAACCGTCCAGGACGGGGGGACTTC. Encoded protein: CASSFNRPGRGDF.

This clonotype appeared many times. This sequence joins TRBV7-9 and TRBJ1-6; 7 positions match TRBD1. V lost 5 bases to trimming and J lost 7 bases; unmatched junction nucleotides: 5. The CDR3 length is 14 residues. Germline CDR1 reads SEHNR; CDR2 reads FQNEAQ (reference sequence). Written as DNA, the CDR3 is TGTGCCAGCAGCATCGTACAGGGGAATTCACCCCTCCACTTT. This translates into CASSIVQGNSPLHF.

This clonotype was seen at least ten times. The chain uses TRBV5-6 and TRBJ2-5; 10 bases fit TRBD2. Germline V gene lookup returns CDR1 SGHDT and CDR2 YYEEEE. V shed 5 bases and J 4 bases; nucleotides not matched to a gene: 11. CDR3 length: 16 residues. CDR3 coding DNA: TGTGCCAGCAGTTATTCGCTAGCGGGGGTAGGAGAGACCCAGTACTTC. Translation gives CASSYSLAGVGETQYF.

CDR3 sequence: CATHYRGRNTGELFF. The CDR3, as DNA: TGTGCCACCCACTATAGGGGCCGAAACACCGGGGAGCTGTTTTTT. The chain couples TRBV6-5 to TRBJ2-2; possible D gene TRBD1, 5 bases. V was clipped by 10 bases and J by 2 bases, with 17 bases between them. Germline-derived CDR1 and CDR2 are MNHEY and SVGAGI. This CDR3 spans 15 amino acids.

This clonotype was counted at least ten times. The J gene is TRBJ1-6, the V gene TRBV11-2; TRBD1 might be the D (6 bases). The germline V and J ends were trimmed by 4 bases and 8 bases, with 15 bases remaining between them. CDR1 and CDR2 (germline): SGHAT, FQNNGV. The CDR3 loop spans 15 amino acids. The CDR3 nucleotides read TGTGCCAGCAGCTCACAAACAGGGCCCTATTCACCCCTCCACTTT. Translation gives CASSSQTGPYSPLHF.

This clonotype appeared a few times. The J gene is TRBJ2-2, the V gene TRBV9; D is unclear. CDR3 length: 15 residues. CDR1 SGDLS and CDR2 YYNGEE come from the germline V gene. V lost 3 bases to trimming and J lost 3 bases, with 12 bases between them. CDR3 protein: CASSAHLGDTGELFF. DNA for the CDR3: TGTGCCAGCAGCGCCCACCTTGGGGACACCGGGGAGCTGTTTTTT.

The chain couples TRBV19 to TRBJ2-1; D may be TRBD1 or TRBD2 (7 bases each). CDR3 length: 15 residues. From germline, CDR1 is LNHDA and CDR2 SQIVND (reference sequence). The V and J ends lost 7 bases and 9 bases respectively, with 22 bases between them. The CDR3 reads CASTPPVGRTGEQFF. CDR3 in DNA: TGTGCCAGTACTCCTCCGGTCGGGAGGACAGGTGAGCAGTTCTTC. Full variable domain (remainder filled in from reference TRBV19 and TRBJ2-1): DGGITQSPKYLFRKEGQNVTLSCEQNLNHDAMYWYRQDPGQGLRLIYYSQIVNDFQKGDIAEGYSVSREKKESFPLTVTSAQKNPTAFYLCASTPPVGRTGEQFFGPGTRLTVL.

A few counts support this clonotype. V usage is TRBV11-1 and J usage is TRBJ2-7, with D perhaps given as TRBD1 or TRBD2 (6 bases each). Germline CDR1 reads SGHAT; CDR2 reads FQDESV (reference sequence). The CDR3 is made up of 14 amino acids. V shed 4 bases and J shed 6 bases, with 16 bases lying between them. The CDR3 loop is CASSSRTAGLEQYF. The CDR3 DNA sequence: TGTGCCAGCAGCTCGCGGACAGCGGGCCTCGAGCAGTACTTC.

This chain links TRBV12-3 or TRBV12-4 with TRBJ2-1; D is perhaps TRBD1 or TRBD2 (5 bases each). The CDR3 totals 13 residues. Between the trimmed V and J ends, which lost 5 bases and 5 bases, there was a span of 10 bases. The CDR3 region has the DNA TGTGCCAGCAGTACCGGGGCGAACAATGAGCAGTTCTTC. This sequence encodes CASSTGANNEQFF.

This chain uses TRBV19 with TRBJ2-1, with TRBD2 matching over 16 bases. The CDR3 runs to 16 residues. Trimming cost V 7 bases and J 8 bases; bases outside gene matches: 8. Germline V gives CDR1 LNHDA, CDR2 SQIVND (reference sequence). The CDR3 is CASTGTSGRAPHEQFF. Here the CDR3 DNA reads TGTGCCAGTACCGGGACTAGCGGGAGGGCCCCCCATGAGCAGTTCTTC.

This clonotype was observed a handful of times. The genes are TRBV19 and TRBJ2-7; 8 bases are shared with TRBD2. CDR1 and CDR2 (germline): LNHDA, SQIVND (reference sequence). The CDR3 is made up of 15 amino acids. V was pared by 2 bases and J by 3 bases, with 6 bases of the junction left unmatched. Here the CDR3 DNA reads TGTGCCAGTAGTATACAGTCCAGCGGGGGCTACGAGCAGTACTTC. It translates to CASSIQSSGGYEQYF.

This clonotype was detected only a few times. This rearrangement joins TRBV7-3 to TRBJ2-1; 8 bases are shared with TRBD2. The CDR3 sequence is 16 residues long. V trimming: 5 bases; J trimming: 0 bases; junction bases outside the gene matches: 6. The germline CDR1 and CDR2 sequences are SGHTA and FQGTGA. CDR3 in amino acids: CASSPAGTSSYNEQFF. The CDR3 DNA is TGTGCCAGCAGCCCGGCCGGGACTAGCTCCTACAATGAGCAGTTCTTC.

The gene calls are TRBV29-1 and TRBJ1-2; 10 bases match TRBD1. CDR1 SQVTM and CDR2 ANQGSEA come from the germline V gene. Trimming cost V 6 bases and J 8 bases; bases outside gene matches: 12. This CDR3 is built from 14 residues. The CDR3 DNA reads TGCAGCGTGGACCTTCAGACAGGGGGCGCGGGCTACACCTTC. Protein product: CSVDLQTGGAGYTF.

This clonotype was found many times. This chain joins TRBV7-8 and TRBJ1-6, with 8 bases aligning to TRBD1. Germline V gene data show CDR1 as SGHVS and CDR2 as FQNEAQ. The ends lost 3 bases at V and 9 bases at J; junction bases unmatched: 10. CDR3 length: 16 amino acids. The CDR3 region is CASSFGRQGSVSPLHF. For the CDR3, the DNA is TGTGCCAGCAGCTTCGGCCGACAGGGGAGTGTTTCACCCCTCCACTTT. Complete variable domain (other parts from reference TRBV7-8 and TRBJ1-6): GAGVSQSPRYKVAKRGQDVALRCDPISGHVSLFWYQQALGQGPEFLTYFQNEAQLDKSGLPSDRFFAERPEGSVSTLKIQRTQQEDSAVYLCASSFGRQGSVSPLHFGNGTRLTVT.

This clonotype appeared many times. The V and J genes are TRBV7-2 and TRBJ1-6; D gene ambiguous. With 7 bases removed from V and 7 bases from J, the gap between germline ends came to 14 bases. The CDR3 has 14 amino acids. The germline V gene encodes CDR1 SGHTA and CDR2 FQGNSA. The CDR3 is CASTFTEVNSPLHF. The CDR3 DNA reads as TGTGCCAGCACCTTCACGGAGGTCAATTCACCCCTCCACTTT. The entire variable domain, with the rest obtained from reference TRBV7-2 and TRBJ1-6, is as follows: GAGVSQSPSNKVTEKGKDVELRCDPISGHTALYWYRQSLGQGLEFLIYFQGNSAPDKSGLPSDRFSAERTGGSVSTLTIQRTQQEDSAVYLCASTFTEVNSPLHFGNGTRLTVT.

In its sample, this clonotype was seen a few times. This chain uses TRBV29-1 with TRBJ2-3; a weak D match, TRBD2 (5 bases). CDR1 and CDR2 (germline): SQVTM, ANQGSEA. The CDR3 has 14 residues. Trimming took off 3 bases at V and 0 bases at J, with 10 bases between the two ends. CDR3 region: CSVDWLASTDTQYF. The CDR3 DNA reads as TGCAGCGTTGATTGGCTAGCTAGCACAGATACGCAGTATTTT.

The chain joins TRBV3-1 to TRBJ2-4; 8 nucleotides align to TRBD2. The CDR3 runs to 16 residues. Germline V gene lookup returns CDR1 LGHDT and CDR2 YNNKEL (reference sequence). The junction had 9 bases not matched to a gene; V was cut back by 1 base and J by 7 bases. The CDR3 nucleotides are TGTGCCAGCAGCCAAGCTGGTCGGGGGGGCGTGAACATTCAGTACTTC. It is translated as CASSQAGRGGVNIQYF. Variable domain in full (rest from reference TRBV3-1 and TRBJ2-4): DTAVSQTPKYLVTQMGNDKSIKCEQNLGHDTMYWYKQDSKKFLKIMFSYNNKELIINETVPNRFSPKSPDKAHLNLHINSLELGDSAVYFCASSQAGRGGVNIQYFGAGTRLSVL.

This clonotype was counted at least ten times. The chain employs TRBV7-2 and TRBJ2-6; D not certain. The CDR3 runs 16 residues. Trimming pared 1 base from V and 0 bases from J, leaving 7 bases between. Germline V gene data show CDR1 as SGHTA and CDR2 as FQGNSA. The CDR3 nucleotides read TGTGCCAGCAGCTTAGAAGGCACCTCTGGGGCCAACGTCCTGACTTTC. This sequence encodes CASSLEGTSGANVLTF.

The gene calls are TRBV5-6 and TRBJ2-1; no clear D. There are 16 residues in the CDR3. Germline V gene data show CDR1 as SGHDT and CDR2 as YYEEEE. V dropped 0 bases and J dropped 4 bases, with 14 bases sitting between them. The CDR3 sequence: CASSLGTGIRYNEQFF. CDR3 sequence (DNA): TGTGCCAGCAGCTTGGGAACGGGTATCCGATACAATGAGCAGTTCTTC. Full variable domain (missing parts from reference TRBV5-6 and TRBJ2-1): DAGVTQSPTHLIKTRGQQVTLRCSPKSGHDTVSWYQQALGQGPQFIFQYYEEEERQRGNFPDRFSGHQFPNYSSELNVNALLLGDSALYLCASSLGTGIRYNEQFFGPGTRLTVL.

This clonotype has more than one count but fewer than ten. The chain has TRBV11-2 and TRBJ2-5, with 7 positions matching TRBD2. The CDR3 spans 14 residues. Trimming removed 3 bases from V and 5 bases from J; junction bases left unmatched: 6. Germline values: CDR1 SGHAT, CDR2 FQNNGV. CDR3 region: CASSFSAGVETQYF. In nucleotides, the CDR3 is TGTGCCAGCAGCTTTTCGGCGGGAGTGGAGACCCAGTACTTC.

The chain couples TRBV20-1 to TRBJ1-6, with D hard to call. The germline V gene encodes CDR1 DFQATT and CDR2 SNEGSKA (reference sequence). Trimming removed 3 bases from V and 0 bases from J, with 6 bases in between. This CDR3 region has 14 residues. CDR3 nucleotide sequence: TGCAGTGCTAGGGGTCGCTCCTATAATTCACCCCTCCACTTT. Residues: CSARGRSYNSPLHF.

This clonotype turned up a few times. V is TRBV28 and J is TRBJ1-1, with D perhaps TRBD1 (5 bases). The CDR3 runs 14 residues. Trimming removed 4 bases from V and 5 bases from J, with 14 bases in between. The germline CDR1 and CDR2 sequences are MDHEN and SYDVKM. The DNA for the CDR3 is TGTGCCAGCAGTTCCGGGGCCCTAGTAACTGAAGCTTTCTTT. Residues: CASSSGALVTEAFF.